The source of this T cell receptor beta chain is a study of cytomegalovirus exposure and HLA in healthy donors. Points from the study as a whole: Excluded were some V segments that proved indistinguishable, including TRBV6-2 and TRBV6-3. Among donors in an Asian-associated ancestry cluster, a later analysis reportedly found fewer N-insertions than the approximately 670-donor mean.

The PCR was carried out with 60 Vbeta primers and 13 Jbeta primers. The data were produced by immunoSEQ multiplex PCR, yet TCRdb's version contains in-frame clones alone and is incomplete. This table holds 150,000 to 200,000 clones, roughly 77% found once. Germline CDR1 and CDR2: SGHRS and YFSETQ. Trimming at V came to 3 bases and at J to 6 bases, leaving 9 bases not matched to a gene. The CDR3 is 15 amino acids. In the case of this clone: Its antigen is currently unknown. Other DNA sequences of this sample code for an identical CDR3.

V gene TRBV5-1 combines with J gene TRBJ2-1; the match to TRBD2 covers 7 bases. Sequences were obtained from PBMCs. This receptor was obtained from a woman aged 18-29 years in good health and CMV-seronegative. DNA for the CDR3: TGCGCCAGCAGCTCCCCCGGGACGGGGGGCAATGAGCAGTTCTTC. It translates to CASSSPGTGGNEQFF.